The 2 T cell receptor beta chains reported below all come from one sample, sequenced in a study of neurological immune-mediated disorders. TCRdb re-analysed the 5' RACE reads in MiXCR, keeping a single row per CDR3 protein. Of about 78,000 distinct CDR3 sequences listed, about 5.5% were seen once; the top ten hold 2% to 2.5%. The sample comprised PBMCs. The receptors here all came from a woman under 40 with multiple sclerosis.

There are a few counts of this clonotype. The rearrangement uses TRBV24-1 and TRBJ1-1, with 7 bases matching TRBD1. The junction had 21 bases not matched to a gene; V was cut back by 3 bases and J by 3 bases. Germline V gives CDR1 KGHDR, CDR2 SFDVKD. The CDR3 has 20 amino acids. CDR3 DNA: TGTGCCACCAGTGATCTCTCAAGGGTGACAGGGAAAGGGGAGGACACTGAAGCTTTCTTT. Amino acid sequence: CATSDLSRVTGKGEDTEAFF.

In this sample, this clonotype turned up many times. V and J are TRBV10-3 and TRBJ2-5, with 11 bases that match TRBD2. The CDR3 totals 16 residues. After removal of 6 bases from V and 5 bases from J, the junction contained 11 bases not matched to a gene. Germline CDR1 and CDR2: ENHRY and SYGVKD. In DNA, the CDR3 is TGTGCCATCAGCCGAATAGGACTAGCGGGCCCCGAGACCCAGTACTTC. This gives the protein CAISRIGLAGPETQYF.